What follows describes a single TCR beta chain. Its matching antigen is unknown. The sample belongs to a study of blood T cells in healthy people across ages. CDR3 length: 13 amino acids. In germline, CDR1 is MNHNS, CDR2 SASEGT. Trimming cost V 7 bases and J 7 bases, with 16 bases left between them. PCR was performed a second time for roughly 7 to 12 cycles using a sample-barcoded 5' primer and a J-beta primer mix. Per-sample output comprised a minimum of 2.5 million paired-end reads containing CDR3. TCRdb used MiXCR to reprocess the 5' RACE reads, holding one entry per CDR3 protein. The sample comprises over a million distinct CDR3 sequences, about 25% of which are singletons, and about 0.72% rests with the top ten. Study results and caveats: Diversity estimated from one million T cells was considered an underestimate.

The data also belong to a second study, concerning T cells of mothers and their children.

This receptor was identified in a girl aged 2 to 9 in good health. Sequencing was performed on blood. The chain couples TRBV6-1 to TRBJ1-2, with a possible D match to TRBD1 (6 bases). The CDR3 here is CASIWDTLVGYTF. CDR3 in DNA: TGTGCCAGCATATGGGACACCCTCGTTGGCTACACCTTC.